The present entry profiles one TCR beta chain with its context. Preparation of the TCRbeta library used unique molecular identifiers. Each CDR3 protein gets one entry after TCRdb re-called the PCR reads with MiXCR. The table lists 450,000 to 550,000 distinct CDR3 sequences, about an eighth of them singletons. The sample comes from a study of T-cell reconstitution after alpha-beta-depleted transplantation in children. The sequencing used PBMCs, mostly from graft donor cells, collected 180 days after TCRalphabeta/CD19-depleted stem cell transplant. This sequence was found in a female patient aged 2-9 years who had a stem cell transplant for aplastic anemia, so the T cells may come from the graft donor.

This chain's CDR3 is CASSQAMRNTEAFF. CDR3 coding DNA: TGTGCCAGCAGCCAAGCGATGAGGAACACTGAAGCTTTCTTT. The chain employs TRBV14 and TRBJ1-1; D remains unclear. Germline V lookup: CDR1 SGHDN, CDR2 FVKESK. V was cut by 1 base and J by 1 base, with 7 bases left in between. The length of the CDR3 is 14 residues.